This TCR beta chain emerged from a study of glioma-infiltrating T cells. General study points: Patients with low tissue-blood divergence carried a signature set of shared blood CDR3 motifs.

At least ten counts were recorded for this clonotype. Its matching antigen is unknown. Using RNA template, CDR3s of TCR alpha and beta were amplified with iRepertoire arm-PCR. For one-step reverse transcription and amplification, 100-400 ng of tissue mRNA or PBMC total RNA was used. MiXCR, applied by TCRdb to the multiplex PCR reads, yields one record per CDR3 protein. The sample records fewer than 500,000 distinct CDR3 sequences, 41% being singletons. The sequencing sample was made of glioma tissue, nonneoplastic brain tissue, or PBMCs (not recorded which). The clonotype was recovered from a human donor with low-grade glioma or glioblastoma, undergoing nonglioma brain surgery, or in good health (not recorded which).

The CDR3 is CASSPNREDTQYF. DNA of the CDR3: TGTGCCAGCAGTCCGAACAGGGAAGATACGCAGTATTTT. The chain recombines TRBV6-1 with TRBJ2-3, with D tentatively TRBD1 (6 bases). Germline CDR1 is MNHNS and CDR2 is SASEGT. This CDR3 comprises 13 residues. V lost 5 bases and J 5 bases, leaving 11 bases between the germline ends.